These 16 T cell receptor beta chains share one sample of origin, sequenced in a study of sequential checkpoint blockade in melanoma. Treatment denoted: randomized to nivolumab then ipilimumab (arm A) or the reverse (arm B). TCRdb's table, derived via immunoSEQ multiplex PCR, lists solely in-frame clones and lacks some. Found here are some 12,000 clones, 70% to 85% of them singletons; the top ten hold 7.5%. The specimen was CD8+ T cells sorted from blood (inferred from file names), collected from a patient given nivolumab and ipilimumab in sequence. The receptors here all came from a human donor with melanoma.

V and J are TRBV28 and TRBJ1-5; 9 positions match TRBD1. V shed 3 bases and J 8 bases; nucleotides not matched to a gene: 8. CDR1 and CDR2 from the germline V gene are MDHEN and SYDVKM. This CDR3 has 15 amino acids. The CDR3, as DNA: TGTGCCAGCAGTTTTCCTACAGGGGGCTTGGAGCCCCAGCATTTT. Translating gives CASSFPTGGLEPQHF.

The rearrangement uses TRBV4-1 and TRBJ1-3; tentatively, D is TRBD1 (6 bases). In germline, CDR1 is MGHRA, CDR2 YSYEKL. Trimming took off 4 bases at V and 0 bases at J, with 13 bases between the two ends. This CDR3 contains 16 residues. In DNA, the CDR3 is TGCGCCAGCAGCCTAGGGGGGGAGAGCTCTGGAAACACCATATATTTT. It codes for CASSLGGESSGNTIYF.

This CDR3 is CASSIGTSGSTDTQYF. CDR3 nucleotides: TGTGCCAGTAGTATAGGGACTAGCGGGAGTACAGATACGCAGTATTTT. This chain uses TRBV19 with TRBJ2-3; 13 bases map to TRBD2. CDR1 is LNHDA and CDR2 is SQIVND in the germline V gene (reference sequence). V shed 1 base, J shed 3 bases, and the junction held 1 base outside the gene matches. This CDR3 is 16 amino acids long. Full variable domain (rest looked up from reference TRBV19 and TRBJ2-3): DGGITQSPKYLFRKEGQNVTLSCEQNLNHDAMYWYRQDPGQGLRLIYYSQIVNDFQKGDIAEGYSVSREKKESFPLTVTSAQKNPTAFYLCASSIGTSGSTDTQYFGPGTRLTVL.

V usage is TRBV19 and J usage is TRBJ2-3; 10 bases fit TRBD2. Trimming removed 1 base from V and 2 bases from J; junction bases left unmatched: 6. The germline gives CDR1 LNHDA, CDR2 SQIVND (reference sequence). The CDR3 is 17 amino acids. The CDR3 nucleotides read TGTGCCAGTAGTATAGGTGTAGCGGGAGGTATCACAGATACGCAGTATTTT. Residues: CASSIGVAGGITDTQYF.

The rearrangement uses TRBV10-2 and TRBJ2-7; D unclear. V was cut by 3 bases and J by 3 bases, with 3 bases left in between. CDR3 size: 11 residues. In germline, CDR1 is WSHSY, CDR2 SAAADI. The CDR3 loop is CASSDNYEQYF. In nucleotides, the CDR3 is TGCGCCAGCAGTGACAACTACGAGCAGTACTTC.

This CDR3 reads CASGRLAGQETQYF. In nucleotides, the CDR3 is TGTGCCAGCGGCCGTTTAGCGGGACAAGAGACCCAGTACTTC. The rearrangement joins TRBV5-4 to TRBJ2-5, with TRBD2 matching over 8 bases. The V gene end was trimmed by 7 bases and the J gene end by 2 bases; junction bases not matched to a gene: 7. CDR3 length: 14 residues. Germline CDR1 is SGHNT and CDR2 is YYREEE (reference sequence).

The rearrangement joins TRBV9 to TRBJ2-1; D unclear. V was cut by 2 bases and J by 14 bases, with 14 bases left in between. The CDR3 covers 12 residues. Germline-derived CDR1 and CDR2 are SGDLS and YYNGEE. CDR3 loop: CASSVSQRWEFF. The CDR3 DNA reads as TGTGCCAGCAGCGTGTCGCAGCGTTGGGAGTTCTTC.

The chain links TRBV27 to TRBJ1-1, with 8 bases fitting TRBD1. The CDR3 runs to 16 residues. Germline V lookup: CDR1 MNHEY, CDR2 SMNVEV (reference sequence). V lost 2 bases and J lost 3; bases outside the gene matches: 8. This CDR3 is CASSLTWGRGHTEAFF. The CDR3 DNA reads TGTGCCAGCAGTTTAACGTGGGGCAGGGGGCACACTGAAGCTTTCTTT.

This clone was detected a few times. Other nucleotide sequences from this sample produce the same CDR3. The chain couples TRBV6-5 to TRBJ1-5; D possibly corresponds to TRBD1 (5 bases). This CDR3 contains 13 residues. Germline V gives CDR1 MNHEY, CDR2 SVGAGI. With 2 bases removed from V and 7 bases from J, the gap between germline ends came to 9 bases. Here the CDR3 DNA reads TGTGCCAGCAGTTACGGGCAGGGACAGCCCCAGCATTTT. Encoded protein: CASSYGQGQPQHF.

This chain connects TRBV5-1 to TRBJ2-2; D not resolved. The ends were cut back, 0 bases at V and 2 bases at J, with 8 bases in the middle. CDR3 length: 15 residues. CDR1 and CDR2 from the germline V gene are SGHRS and YFSETQ. CDR3 DNA sequence: TGCGCCAGCAGCTTGGTGGCCCCCAACACCGGGGAGCTGTTTTTT. Protein: CASSLVAPNTGELFF.

The chain links TRBV5-4 to TRBJ1-1; 8 bases line up with TRBD1. Per germline, CDR1 SGHNT and CDR2 YYREEE (reference sequence). V lost 4 bases and J lost 6; bases outside the gene matches: 11. The CDR3 is 15 residues long. The CDR3 protein is CASSAMDREGAEAFF. The CDR3 DNA reads as TGTGCCAGCAGCGCAATGGACAGGGAAGGGGCTGAAGCTTTCTTT.

This clone showed up just a few times. The chain combines TRBV5-4 with TRBJ2-2; TRBD2 matches at 9 bases. The CDR3 totals 16 residues. The junction had 1 base not matched to a gene; V was cut back by 0 bases and J by 1 base. CDR1 is SGHNT and CDR2 is YYREEE in the germline V gene (reference sequence). CDR3: CASSLGLAVNTGELFF. CDR3 nucleotides: TGTGCCAGCAGCTTGGGACTAGCGGTGAACACCGGGGAGCTGTTTTTT.

The V call is TRBV19, the J call TRBJ2-6; no clear D gene. V was cut by 11 bases and J by 0 bases, with 8 bases left in between. CDR3 size: 13 residues. The germline V gene has CDR1 LNHDA and CDR2 SQIVND (reference sequence). Written as DNA, the CDR3 is TGTGCCGCCTGGAGCTCTGGGGCCAACGTCCTGACTTTC. It specifies CAAWSSGANVLTF. The complete variable domain, with remaining parts taken from reference TRBV19 and TRBJ2-6, reads DGGITQSPKYLFRKEGQNVTLSCEQNLNHDAMYWYRQDPGQGLRLIYYSQIVNDFQKGDIAEGYSVSREKKESFPLTVTSAQKNPTAFYLCAAWSSGANVLTFGAGSRLTVL.

This clone was found once. This rearrangement joins TRBV7-8 to TRBJ2-7; 8 nucleotides line up with TRBD1. Germline trimming cut 4 bases from V and 1 base from J; bases unmatched to any gene: 0. The germline CDR1 and CDR2 sequences are SGHVS and FQNEAQ. CDR3 length: 13 residues. CDR3: CASSWDRSYEQYF. The CDR3 nucleotides read TGTGCCAGCAGCTGGGACAGGTCCTACGAGCAGTACTTC.

The chain uses TRBV5-6 and TRBJ2-1, with D possibly matching TRBD2 (5 bases). Per the germline V gene, CDR1 is SGHDT and CDR2 is YYEEEE. The CDR3 length is 13 residues. The germline V and J ends were trimmed by 3 bases and 2 bases, with 6 bases remaining between them. For the CDR3, the DNA is TGTGCCAGCAGCTCGGAGGCCTACAATGAGCAGTTCTTC. Its protein is CASSSEAYNEQFF.

This chain connects TRBV18 to TRBJ2-2; 9 positions match TRBD1. V was pared by 3 bases and J by 0 bases, with 2 bases of the junction left unmatched. Germline values: CDR1 KGHSH, CDR2 LQKENI. The CDR3 has 16 amino acids. The CDR3 DNA follows: TGTGCCAGCTCACCGGGACAGGGTTCGAACACCGGGGAGCTGTTTTTT. Amino acid sequence: CASSPGQGSNTGELFF.